This TCR beta chain was retrieved from a study of OX40 agonist ivuxolimab in advanced cancers. About the investigation overall: Ivuxolimab was a fully human IgG2 agonistic monoclonal antibody targeting the costimulatory receptor OX40 (CD134). Peripheral TCRbeta sequencing was intended to test whether TCR sequence diversity was altered and clonal T-cell expansion was caused by ivuxolimab. Partial responses were achieved by three dose-escalation patients, of whom one had hepatocellular carcinoma and two had cutaneous melanoma. Patients were allowed to have had prior anti-PD-1, anti-PD-L1 or anti-CTLA-4 therapy, and 40% to 45% of the dose-escalation patients had previously received checkpoint inhibitors. The paper reports the monotherapy dose-escalation portion (N ≈ 50 patients) of the phase I ivuxolimab trial. Among the 52 dose-escalation patients, some 19 had hepatocellular carcinoma, around 15 melanoma, 9 renal cell carcinoma and 9 head and neck cancer. Intravenous ivuxolimab was administered to patients every 2 weeks at six dose levels: 0.01, 0.1, 0.3, 1.5, 3 and 10 mg/kg. In the dose-escalation cohort, around 80% of patients were male, and the mean age was roughly 60 years with a range of about 20 to 79.

To sequence the TCRbeta CDR3 region, genomic DNA was isolated from the sorted cells. The immunoSEQ Assay was used for sequencing of TCRbeta CDR3 regions. The table was pulled from immuneACCESS by TCRdb, which kept in-frame rearrangements only. Such tables lose some clones; where checked, under half of the loss comes from unresolved V genes, and the rest has no known cause. The sample table contains about 35,000 clones; only one count was recorded for over 80% of them. Of the sample, less than 25% is held by the ten largest clones. Only one count was recorded for this clone. It lacks a known antigen. No clone much larger than this one lies a single base away; base qualities are absent. The germline V gene yields KGHSH for CDR1 and LQKENI for CDR2. V sheds 3 bases and J sheds 1 base, leaving 13 bases between their ends. The CDR3 measures 16 amino acids from cysteine to phenylalanine. The sequence is cut down to CDR3 DNA, 48 bases in frame from base 1.

Patients with autoimmune disease history or receiving systemic immunosuppression were excluded from the trial. In every dose cohort, peripheral blood was drawn for TCR sequencing at baseline, cycle 4 day 1, and cycle 7 day 1. The samples were taken from a phase I, first-in-human, multicenter, open-label dose-escalation trial of ivuxolimab. Adults with locally advanced or metastatic head and neck squamous cell, hepatocellular, melanoma or renal cell carcinoma were enrolled in the trial. Before TCR sequencing, CD4+ and CD8+ T cells were separately sorted from peripheral blood. Findings and caveats that apply to the study as a whole: In the 0.1-3.0 mg/kg groups, partial responders had among the lowest normalized peripheral clonal expansion, particularly in CD8+ T cells. The antigen specificity of the clonally expanded peripheral T cells was not determined. At doses from 0.1 to 3.0 mg/kg, clonal expansion was seen in both CD4+ and CD8+ blood T cells between baseline and week 6. After ivuxolimab, more expanded clones were found on average in CD8+ T cells than in CD4+ T cells. Low levels of normalized T-cell clonal expansion were also seen in some nonresponding patients.

The source of this sequence is an adult with an advanced solid tumor such as melanoma, head and neck, liver or kidney cancer. The chain is assembled from TRBV18 and TRBJ2-4; the D gene is perhaps TRBD2, from 6 matching bases. The sample was CD4+ or CD8+ T cells sorted from blood, taken in a trial of the OX40 agonist ivuxolimab. CDR3 reads: CASSPAVGGAKNIQYF. The DNA sequence is as follows: TGTGCCAGCTCACCGGCGGTTGGGGGGGCCAAAAACATTCAGTACTTC.